This T cell receptor (beta chain) came from a study of shared clonotypes between healthy human individuals. The CDR3 runs 12 residues. The V and J ends lost 3 bases and 17 bases respectively, with 14 bases between them. CDR1 is LGHNA, CDR2 YNFKEQ, per germline. Repertoires were generated with immunoSEQ multiplex PCR, while TCRdb's copy carries only in-frame clones and drops some. This table holds about 480,000 clones, roughly 85% found once. The clonotype was recovered from a woman aged 40 to 50 in good health. Some clones in this sample may be carry-over from other donors' samples. This chain connects TRBV4-2 to TRBJ1-6, with D perhaps TRBD1 (5 bases). The sequencing input was PBMCs. DNA of the CDR3: TGTGCCAGCAGCCAGGATGGGGGGGAGTTCCACTTT. Its protein product is CASSQDGGEFHF.